This TCR beta chain was identified during a study of shared clonotypes between healthy human individuals. Study results and caveats: Clonotypes that were shared across a handful of donors made up about 4.5% of naive CD4 clonotypes. Unshared clonotypes carried lower generation probabilities than those common to all four donors.

CDR1 and CDR2 from the germline V gene are SNHLY and FYNNEI. The CDR3 runs to 13 residues. Trimming left V 1 base short and J 6 bases short, with 9 bases between. Method: immunoSEQ multiplex PCR; TCRdb's copy keeps in-frame clones and lacks some. The repertoire holds millions of clones, with 90% to 95% as singletons. Remarks on this clone: Its target is not known.

The sample was naive CD4+ T cells sorted from blood. The sample's subset: CD45RA+ positively selected. The chain joins TRBV2 to TRBJ1-1; D ambiguous. The clonotype comes from a man between 18 and 35 years old in good health. The CDR3 nucleotides are TGTGCCAGCAGTGAAGGGGAGTTCGCTGAAGCTTTCTTT. Encoded protein: CASSEGEFAEAFF.